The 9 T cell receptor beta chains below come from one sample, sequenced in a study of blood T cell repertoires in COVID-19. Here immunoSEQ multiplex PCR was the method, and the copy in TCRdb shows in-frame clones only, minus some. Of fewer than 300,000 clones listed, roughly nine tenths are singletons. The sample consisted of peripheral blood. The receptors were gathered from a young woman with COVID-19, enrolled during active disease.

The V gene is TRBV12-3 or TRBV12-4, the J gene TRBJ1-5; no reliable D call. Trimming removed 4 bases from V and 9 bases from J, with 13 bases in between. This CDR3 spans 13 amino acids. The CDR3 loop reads CASSSFGYVPQHF. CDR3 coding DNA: TGTGCCAGCAGTTCTTTCGGGTATGTGCCCCAGCATTTT.

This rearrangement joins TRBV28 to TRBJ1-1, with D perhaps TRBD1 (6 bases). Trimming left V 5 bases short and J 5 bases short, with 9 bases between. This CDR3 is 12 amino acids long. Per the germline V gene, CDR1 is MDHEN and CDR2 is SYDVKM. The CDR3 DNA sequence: TGTGCCAGCAGTAGTACAGGGACTGAAGCTTTCTTT. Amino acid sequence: CASSSTGTEAFF.

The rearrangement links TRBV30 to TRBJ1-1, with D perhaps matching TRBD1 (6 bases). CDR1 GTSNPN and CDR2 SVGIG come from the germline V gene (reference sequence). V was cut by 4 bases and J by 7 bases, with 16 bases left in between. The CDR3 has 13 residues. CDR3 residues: CAWNAGTPIEAFF. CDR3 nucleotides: TGTGCCTGGAACGCCGGGACACCGATTGAAGCTTTCTTT. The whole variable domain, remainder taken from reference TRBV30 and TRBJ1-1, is SQTIHQWPATLVQPVGSPLSLECTVEGTSNPNLYWYRQAAGRGLQLLFYSVGIGQISSEVPQNLSASRPQDRQFILSSKKLLLSDSGFYLCAWNAGTPIEAFFGQGTRLTVV.

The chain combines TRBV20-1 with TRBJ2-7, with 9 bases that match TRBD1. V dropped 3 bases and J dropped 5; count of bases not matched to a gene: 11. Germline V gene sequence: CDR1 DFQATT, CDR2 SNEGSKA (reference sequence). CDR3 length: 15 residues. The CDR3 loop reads CSASKVPGQGDEQYF. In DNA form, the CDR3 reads TGCAGTGCTAGTAAAGTGCCGGGACAGGGAGACGAGCAGTACTTC.

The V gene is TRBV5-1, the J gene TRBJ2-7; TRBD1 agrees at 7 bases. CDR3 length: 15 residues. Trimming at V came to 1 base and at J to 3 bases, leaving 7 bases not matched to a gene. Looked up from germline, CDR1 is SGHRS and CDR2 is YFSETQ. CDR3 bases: TGCGCCAGCAGCTTGAGGCAGGGGGATTACTACGAGCAGTACTTC. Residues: CASSLRQGDYYEQYF.

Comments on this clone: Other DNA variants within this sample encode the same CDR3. CDR3 residues: CASSESDRGSTDTQYF. The CDR3 DNA sequence: TGTGCCAGCAGTGAATCGGACAGGGGTAGCACAGATACGCAGTATTTT. The rearrangement links TRBV6-1 to TRBJ2-3; 9 bases agree with TRBD1. The CDR3 loop spans 16 amino acids. Germline V gives CDR1 MNHNS, CDR2 SASEGT. V was clipped by 2 bases and J by 0 bases; unmatched bases: 3.

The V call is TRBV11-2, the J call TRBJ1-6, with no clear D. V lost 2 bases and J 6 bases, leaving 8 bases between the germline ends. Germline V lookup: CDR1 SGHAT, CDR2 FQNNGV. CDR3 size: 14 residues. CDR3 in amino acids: CASSLNSFNSPLHF. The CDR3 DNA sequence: TGTGCCAGCAGCTTAAACAGTTTTAATTCACCCCTCCACTTT.

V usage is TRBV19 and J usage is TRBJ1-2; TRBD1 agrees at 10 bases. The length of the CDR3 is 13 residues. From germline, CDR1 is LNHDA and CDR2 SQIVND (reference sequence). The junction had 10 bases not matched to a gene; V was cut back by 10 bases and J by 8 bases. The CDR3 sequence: CATYSGTGAGYTF. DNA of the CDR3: TGTGCCACTTATTCCGGGACAGGGGCCGGCTACACCTTC. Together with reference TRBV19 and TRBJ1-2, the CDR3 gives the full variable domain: DGGITQSPKYLFRKEGQNVTLSCEQNLNHDAMYWYRQDPGQGLRLIYYSQIVNDFQKGDIAEGYSVSREKKESFPLTVTSAQKNPTAFYLCATYSGTGAGYTFGSGTRLTVV.

The CDR3 region has the DNA TGTGCCAGCAGCTCACCGACAGGACGGAACACTGAAGCTTTCTTT. Translation gives CASSSPTGRNTEAFF. The V gene is TRBV7-9, the J gene TRBJ1-1; D perhaps matches TRBD1 (6 bases). CDR3 length: 15 amino acids. Trimming removed 4 bases at V and 1 base at J, with 13 bases between. Germline V CDR1 and CDR2: SEHNR, FQNEAQ (reference sequence). The complete variable domain, with remaining parts taken from reference TRBV7-9 and TRBJ1-1, reads DTGVSQNPRHKITKRGQNVTFRCDPISEHNRLYWYRQTLGQGPEFLTYFQNEAQLEKSRLLSDRFSAERPKGSFSTLEIQRTEQGDSAMYLCASSSPTGRNTEAFFGQGTRLTVV.